The 15 T cell receptor beta chains listed next were all sequenced from one sample in a study of blood T cell repertoires in COVID-19. TCRdb's copy holds only in-frame clones and misses some; the assay was immunoSEQ multiplex PCR. The table records some 170,000 clones, around 80% of them present only once. The sequenced sample was peripheral blood. These receptors were collected from a woman aged 65 to 85 with acute or convalescent COVID-19.

The V and J genes are TRBV19 and TRBJ2-3, with D possibly TRBD1 on 5 matching bases. The CDR3 is 12 residues long. Germline assignment: CDR1 LNHDA and CDR2 SQIVND (reference sequence). Trimming took off 4 bases at V and 6 bases at J, with 8 bases between the two ends. CDR3 protein: CASSRGYDTQYF. The CDR3, as DNA: TGTGCCAGTAGTAGGGGCTACGATACGCAGTATTTT.

The gene calls are TRBV27 and TRBJ2-6; tentative D call: TRBD1 (6 bases). Germline V gene lookup returns CDR1 MNHEY and CDR2 SMNVEV (reference sequence). Trimming cost V 8 bases and J 0 bases, with 20 bases left between them. The CDR3 contains 18 residues. The CDR3 DNA reads as TGTGCCAGCGGTCTGAGGACAGTCGTATTCTCTGGGGCCAACGTCCTGACTTTC. Translating gives CASGLRTVVFSGANVLTF.

This clone was seen a single time. This rearrangement joins TRBV9 to TRBJ2-1, with D perhaps TRBD2 (5 bases). The CDR3 covers 13 residues. Germline V gene lookup returns CDR1 SGDLS and CDR2 YYNGEE. V dropped 3 bases and J dropped 7 bases, with 11 bases sitting between them. CDR3 region: CASSGGGRNEQFF. For the CDR3, the DNA is TGTGCCAGCAGCGGAGGCGGGCGGAATGAGCAGTTCTTC.

The chain joins TRBV24-1 to TRBJ1-2, with a tentative D call TRBD1 (5 bases). This CDR3 region has 14 residues. Germline V gene sequence: CDR1 KGHDR, CDR2 SFDVKD. V gave up 7 bases and J gave up 5 bases, with 16 bases separating them. This CDR3 is CATRDGGDSYGYTF. The CDR3 bases are TGTGCCACCAGAGATGGGGGGGACTCATATGGCTACACCTTC.

The V and J genes are TRBV15 and TRBJ2-3; 7 positions match TRBD2. This CDR3 has 16 residues. J gave up 1 base and V 3 bases, and 7 bases lay outside the gene matches. Germline CDR1 and CDR2: LNHNV and YYDKDF (reference sequence). The CDR3 coding sequence is TGTGCCACCAGCAGTTCGCTAGCGGTCCGCACAGATACGCAGTATTTT. Translated: CATSSSLAVRTDTQYF.

The chain couples TRBV7-2 to TRBJ2-7; TRBD1 matches 9 bases. The J segment lost 2 bases and the V segment lost 4 bases, leaving 3 bases of the junction unmatched. The germline CDR1 and CDR2 sequences are SGHTA and FQGNSA. The CDR3 is made up of 14 amino acids. CDR3 amino acids: CASSSGTGPYEQYF. The DNA of the CDR3 is TGTGCCAGCAGCTCCGGGACAGGGCCCTACGAGCAGTACTTC.

This clone came up once. The genes are TRBV9 and TRBJ2-5; 16 bases agree with TRBD2. The CDR3 covers 18 residues. With 2 bases clipped from V and 5 bases from J, the junction kept 9 bases outside the gene matches. CDR1 is SGDLS and CDR2 is YYNGEE in the germline V gene. CDR3 region: CASSVGLAGGPVRETQYF. As DNA, the CDR3 is TGTGCCAGCAGCGTGGGACTAGCGGGAGGGCCTGTCCGGGAGACCCAGTACTTC.

This chain links TRBV6-2 or TRBV6-3 with TRBJ1-3; D is possibly TRBD1 (6 bases). Germline V gives CDR1 MNHEY, CDR2 SVGEGT. The CDR3 sequence is 15 residues long. Trimming pared 6 bases from V and 0 bases from J, leaving 12 bases between. CDR3 sequence reads: CASSPWTDSGNTIYF. CDR3 bases: TGTGCCAGCAGCCCTTGGACAGACTCTGGAAACACCATATATTTT.

The gene calls are TRBV2 and TRBJ1-6; D ambiguous. CDR3 length: 15 residues. Germline CDR1 reads SNHLY; CDR2 reads FYNNEI. The V gene lost 6 bases and the J gene lost 7 bases, with 16 bases spanning the gap. The CDR3, as DNA: TGTGCCAGCAGCGAGACACGCAACGAGAATTCACCCCTCCACTTT. It encodes CASSETRNENSPLHF. The complete variable domain, with remaining parts taken from reference TRBV2 and TRBJ1-6, reads EPEVTQTPSHQVTQMGQEVILRCVPISNHLYFYWYRQILGQKVEFLVSFYNNEISEKSEIFDDQFSVERPDGSNFTLKIRSTKLEDSAMYFCASSETRNENSPLHFGNGTRLTVT.

The chain links TRBV6-2 or TRBV6-3 to TRBJ1-5, with 7 bases identical to TRBD1. V shed 4 bases, J shed 6 bases, and the junction held 6 bases outside the gene matches. This CDR3 contains 14 residues. Germline CDR1 reads MNHEY; CDR2 reads SVGEGT. The CDR3 loop is CASSSEGAVQPQHF. In DNA, the CDR3 is TGTGCCAGCAGTTCAGAGGGGGCGGTTCAGCCCCAGCATTTT.

The V gene is TRBV4-1, the J gene TRBJ1-3; 10 bases match TRBD1. Germline CDR1 is MGHRA and CDR2 is YSYEKL. The trim removed 4 bases at V and 4 bases at J, leaving 13 bases unmatched. The CDR3 is 18 residues long. CDR3 loop: CASSRLGQGQGTGNTIYF. The CDR3 DNA reads as TGCGCCAGCAGCCGTCTCGGCCAGGGACAGGGGACGGGAAACACCATATATTTT.

This rearrangement joins TRBV5-8 to TRBJ2-1; the D is unclear. Germline values: CDR1 SGHTS, CDR2 YDEGEE. V was shortened by 1 base and J by 0 bases, with 11 bases between the two germline ends. The length of the CDR3 is 16 residues. The CDR3, as DNA: TGTGCCAGCAGCTTGCCCAGGAAGAGCTCCTACAATGAGCAGTTCTTC. It translates to CASSLPRKSSYNEQFF.

The chain recombines TRBV28 with TRBJ1-2, with D possibly matching TRBD1 (5 bases). Per germline, CDR1 MDHEN and CDR2 SYDVKM. V was pared by 3 bases and J by 2 bases, with 13 bases between. The CDR3 totals 15 residues. The CDR3 here is CASSFWSGPNYGYTF. The CDR3 nucleotides are TGTGCCAGCAGTTTTTGGTCAGGGCCAAACTATGGCTACACCTTC.

The V and J genes are TRBV11-2 and TRBJ1-6, with D hard to call. The CDR3 loop spans 14 amino acids. Trimming stripped 3 bases from V and 6 bases from J, with 9 bases between. The V gene's germline CDR1 is SGHAT and CDR2 FQNNGV. This CDR3 reads CASSFGVVNSPLHF. The DNA for the CDR3 is TGTGCCAGCAGCTTCGGGGTAGTTAATTCACCCCTCCACTTT.

The CDR3, as DNA: TGTGCCAGCAGCTTTTCAGGGACTAGCGGCCAAGAGACCCAGTACTTC. Its translation: CASSFSGTSGQETQYF. The rearrangement joins TRBV7-9 to TRBJ2-5, with 11 bases fitting TRBD2. Germline V lookup: CDR1 SEHNR, CDR2 FQNEAQ (reference sequence). The CDR3 is 16 amino acids. V dropped 3 bases and J dropped 1; count of bases not matched to a gene: 4.